This TCR beta chain comes out of a study of T-cell memory formation after mild COVID-19. Study at large: Largely, the TCR clusters proved donor specific.

From 5'RACE with constant-segment primers came TCR alpha and TCR beta cDNA libraries that carried sample barcodes and UMIs. TCRdb recomputed calls from the 5' RACE reads with MiXCR, one row per CDR3 protein. The table records more than 300,000 distinct CDR3 sequences, 20% of them present only once. The V end lost 4 bases, the J end lost 2 bases, and 15 bases lay between the germline ends. Germline V gene lookup returns CDR1 SGHDT and CDR2 YYEEEE. The CDR3 is made up of 15 amino acids. Findings of the study overall: While clones contracting from day 15 to 85 were balanced between CD4 and CD8, later expanders leaned CD4+. Some SARS-CoV-2-responding clones were already detected in memory before infection.

On this clonotype: The antigen is unknown.

The receptor's source is a man younger than 35 who had mild COVID-19 (a few samples of this study predate the infection). Cell type and time point are not known. The rearrangement uses TRBV5-6 and TRBJ1-2; D perhaps matches TRBD1 (6 bases). The sequenced sample consisted of PBMCs or a T cell subset sorted from them (not recorded which). The CDR3 nucleotides are TGTGCCAGCAGCCCATTCACGGGGGCGAACTATGGCTACACCTTC. It translates to CASSPFTGANYGYTF.